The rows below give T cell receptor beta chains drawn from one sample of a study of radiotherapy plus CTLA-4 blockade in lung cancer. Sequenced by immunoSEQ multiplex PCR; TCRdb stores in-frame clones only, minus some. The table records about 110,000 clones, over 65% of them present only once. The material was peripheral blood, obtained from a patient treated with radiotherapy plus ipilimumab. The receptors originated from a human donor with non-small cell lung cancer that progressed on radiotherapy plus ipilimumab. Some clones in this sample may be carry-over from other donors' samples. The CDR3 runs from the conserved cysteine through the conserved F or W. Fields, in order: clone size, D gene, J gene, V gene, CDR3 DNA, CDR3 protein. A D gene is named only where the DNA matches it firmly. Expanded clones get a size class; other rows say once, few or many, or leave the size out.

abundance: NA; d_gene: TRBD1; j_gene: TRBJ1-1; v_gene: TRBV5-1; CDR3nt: TGCGCCAGCAGCGAACAGGGGGAAACTGAAGCTTTCTTT; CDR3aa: CASSEQGETEAFF
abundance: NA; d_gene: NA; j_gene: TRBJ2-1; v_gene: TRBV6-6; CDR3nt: TGTGCCAGCCACCAAGGAGGGATTAATGAGCAGTTCTTC; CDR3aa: CASHQGGINEQFF
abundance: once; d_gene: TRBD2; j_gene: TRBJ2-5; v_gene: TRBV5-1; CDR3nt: TGCGCCAGCAGCTTCCGGGACTACAGACAAGAGACCCAGTACTTC; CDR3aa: CASSFRDYRQETQYF
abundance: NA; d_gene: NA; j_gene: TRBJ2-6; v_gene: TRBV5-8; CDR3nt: TGTGCCAGCAGCTCCGGGACTTACGTCTCTGGGGCCAACGTCCTGACTTTC; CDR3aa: CASSSGTYVSGANVLTF
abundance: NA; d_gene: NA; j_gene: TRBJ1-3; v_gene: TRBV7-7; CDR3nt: TGTGCTAGCAGCCGGGGGACCGACTTTTCTTCTGGAAACACCATATATTTT; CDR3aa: CASSRGTDFSSGNTIYF
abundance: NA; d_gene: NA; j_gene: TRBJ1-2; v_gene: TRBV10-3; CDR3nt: TGTGCCATCAGTGAGTTGGGCCGGGACTATGGCTACACCTTC; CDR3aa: CAISELGRDYGYTF
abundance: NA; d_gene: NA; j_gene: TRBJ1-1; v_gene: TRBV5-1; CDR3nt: TGCGCCAGCAGCTTGGATACTAATATTAACGCTGAAGCTTTCTTT; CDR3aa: CASSLDTNINAEAFF
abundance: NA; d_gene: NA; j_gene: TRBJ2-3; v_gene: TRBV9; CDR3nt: TGTGCCAGCAGCGTAGAACCCGGGTGGGATACGCAGTATTTT; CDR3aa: CASSVEPGWDTQYF
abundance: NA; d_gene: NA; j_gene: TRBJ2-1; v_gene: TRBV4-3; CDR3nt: TGCGCCAGCAGCCAGCTCACGGGCGGAGGGGGGGGCAATGAGCAGTTCTTC; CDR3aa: CASSQLTGGGGGNEQFF
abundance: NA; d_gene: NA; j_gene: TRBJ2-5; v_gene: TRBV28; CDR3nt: TGTGCCAGCAGTTTGGCCGGGGGAGAGACCCAGTACTTC; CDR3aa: CASSLAGGETQYF
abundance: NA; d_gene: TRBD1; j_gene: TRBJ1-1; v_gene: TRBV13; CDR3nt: TGTGCCAGCAGCCCGAGGACAGGGATTACTGAAGCTTTCTTT; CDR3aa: CASSPRTGITEAFF
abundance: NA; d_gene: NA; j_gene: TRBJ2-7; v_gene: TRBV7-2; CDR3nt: TGTGCCAGCAGCTTATTTTACGACGAGCAGTACTTC; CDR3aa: CASSLFYDEQYF
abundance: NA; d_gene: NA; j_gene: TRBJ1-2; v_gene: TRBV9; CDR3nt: TGTGCCAGCAGCGTGTCCAGGGCTCGCTATGGCTACACCTTC; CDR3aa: CASSVSRARYGYTF
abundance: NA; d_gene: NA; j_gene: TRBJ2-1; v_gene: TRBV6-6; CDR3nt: TGTGCCAGCACCAGTAAGCGGCCGTACATTGAGCAGTTCTTC; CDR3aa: CASTSKRPYIEQFF
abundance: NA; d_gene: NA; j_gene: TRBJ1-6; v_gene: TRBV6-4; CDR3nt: TGTGCCAGCAGTGACGGAGGGGACAATTCACCCCTCCACTTT; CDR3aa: CASSDGGDNSPLHF
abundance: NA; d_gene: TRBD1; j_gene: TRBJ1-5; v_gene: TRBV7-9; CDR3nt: TGTGCCAGCAGCTTAGGGGCAGGGGGCAAAGGGAATCAGCCCCAGCATTTT; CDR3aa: CASSLGAGGKGNQPQHF
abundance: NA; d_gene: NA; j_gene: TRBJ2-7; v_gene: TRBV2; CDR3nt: TGTGCCAGCTCTCTGTACGAGCAGTACTTC; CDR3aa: CASSLYEQYF
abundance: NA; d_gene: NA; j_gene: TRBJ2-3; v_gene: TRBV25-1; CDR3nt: TGTGCCAGCAAGGGTGGCCTCAGCACAGATACGCAGTATTTT; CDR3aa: CASKGGLSTDTQYF
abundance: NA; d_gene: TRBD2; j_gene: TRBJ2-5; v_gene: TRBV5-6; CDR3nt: TGTGCCAGCAGCGCAGGACTAGCGGGGGGCGGAGAGACCCAGTACTTC; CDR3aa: CASSAGLAGGGETQYF
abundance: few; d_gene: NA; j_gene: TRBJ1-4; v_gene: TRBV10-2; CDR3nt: TGCGCCAGCCAACAAGGGGTGCATCTGGGTACTAATGAAAAACTGTTTTTT; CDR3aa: CASQQGVHLGTNEKLFF
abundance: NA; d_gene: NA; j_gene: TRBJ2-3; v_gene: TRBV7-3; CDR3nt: TGTGCCAGCAGCAATTACAGGGATGGGACAGATACGCAGTATTTT; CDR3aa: CASSNYRDGTDTQYF
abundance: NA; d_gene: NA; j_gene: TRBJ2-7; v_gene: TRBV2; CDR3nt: TGTGCCAGCCGGAGGGGGGGCCCCTACGAGCAGTACTTC; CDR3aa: CASRRGGPYEQYF
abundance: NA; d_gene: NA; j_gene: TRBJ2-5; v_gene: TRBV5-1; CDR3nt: TGCGCCAGCAGCTGGTACCAAGAGACCCAGTACTTC; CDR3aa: CASSWYQETQYF
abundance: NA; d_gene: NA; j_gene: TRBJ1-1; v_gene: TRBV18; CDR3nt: TGTGCCAGCTCTTCGATCTCGAGGGATGAAGCTTTCTTT; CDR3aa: CASSSISRDEAFF
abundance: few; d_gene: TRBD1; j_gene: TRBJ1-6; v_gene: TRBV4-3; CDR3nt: TGCGCCAGCAGCCAAGATACAGGGGGTAATTCACCCCTCCACTTT; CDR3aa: CASSQDTGGNSPLHF
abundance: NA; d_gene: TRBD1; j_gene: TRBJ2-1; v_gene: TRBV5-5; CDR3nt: TGTGCCAGCACTCCCCGGGACAGGATGTACAATGAGCAGTTCTTC; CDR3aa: CASTPRDRMYNEQFF
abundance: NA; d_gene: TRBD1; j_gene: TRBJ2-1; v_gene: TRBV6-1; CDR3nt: TGTGCCAGCAGTGAAGCCTTTGGACAGGGTTACAATGAGCAGTTCTTC; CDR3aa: CASSEAFGQGYNEQFF